This entry features one TCR beta chain sequence. Only a few counts were recorded for this clonotype. Its specific antigen is unknown. There are no base qualities to consult, and no much larger clone falls within one base. The source of the sample is a study of T-cell memory formation after mild COVID-19 (dated by TCRdb to 2020 to 2023). For the study in its entirety: Most TCR sequence clusters were specific to one of the two donors. Longitudinal TCRalpha and TCRbeta repertoire sequencing tracked T-cell clones expanding and contracting after mild COVID-19 in a couple of donors. The cohort comprised two young, previously healthy adult volunteers, one female and one male. Overall study outcomes, separate from this receptor: Only a couple of mild cases were covered by the study, and larger cohorts that include severe cases with pre-infection samples were considered necessary. Clones contracting from day 15 to 85 had balanced CD4/CD8 phenotypes, while a second wave expanding from day 15 to 37 was biased towards CD4+. Contracting CD4+ clones appeared mostly in the CM and EM memory subsets, whereas CD8+ clones were enriched in EMRA. Some responding clones were detected in pre-infection memory, suggesting pre-existing cross-reactive memory T cells joined the SARS-CoV-2 response. SARS-CoV-2 specificity was not confirmed for the second-wave clones peaking on day 37.

The germline V gene gives CDR1 as SGDLS and CDR2 as YYNGEE. Reading from cysteine to phenylalanine, the CDR3 counts 16 amino acids. Just the 48-base CDR3 DNA is kept, in frame starting at base 1. Trimming costs V 3 bases and J 4 bases, and their ends lie 19 bases apart. The instrument was an Illumina NovaSeq 6000. TCRalpha and TCRbeta cDNA libraries were built by 5'RACE with constant-segment primers, adding sample barcodes and unique molecular identifiers. Trizol reagent was used to extract RNA from every sample. Library amplification was performed in two PCR steps, and a second sample barcode and Illumina TruSeq adapters were introduced in the second step. Sequencing of libraries was performed on an Illumina NovaSeq with 2 x 150 bp paired-end reads. As for how the authors treated the data: Demultiplexing of reads and collapsing into UMI-guided consensus sequences were performed with migec v1.2.7. Using mixcr v2.1.11, UMI consensuses were aligned to TRA and TRB V and J templates and then assembled into clonotypes. Expanded or contracted clonotypes were those called significant by both edgeR and NoisET, with noise models trained on biological replicates. For edgeR calls, the cutoffs were a false discovery rate-adjusted p below 0.01 and a log2 fold-change threshold of 1. As an exploratory analysis of dynamics, max-normalized trajectories of the 1000 most abundant clonotypes were examined with PCA combined with hierarchical clustering. Each responding clone was given a CD4 or CD8 phenotype based on the CD4+ and CD8+ repertoires, which had been sequenced separately. TCRdb cleaned the public reads at Q25 with fastp, built clones with MiXCR and kept in-frame beta chains. Rows are unified per CDR3 protein, each entry keeping the most common DNA and genes. It is TCRdb's table, rather than the study itself, that gives the V and J calls and clone size. The sample contains 300,000 to 350,000 distinct CDR3 sequences, over 10% of them found a single time. The ten largest make up 20% to 25% of the sample.

Ficoll-Paque density gradient centrifugation was the method used to isolate PBMCs. This receptor was taken from a man younger than 35 who had mild COVID-19 (a few samples of this study predate the infection). The sample titles of this study are shuffled in the database, so cell type and time point are left out; the donor was told from shared clones. The sequencing sample was made of PBMCs or a T cell subset sorted from them (not recorded which). This chain is built from TRBV9 and TRBJ2-5; the D gene could be TRBD1 or TRBD2, each one agreeing over 5 bases. The encoded CDR3 is CASSGPSWGLGETQYF. The DNA sequence follows: TGTGCCAGCAGCGGCCCCTCGTGGGGGTTAGGAGAGACCCAGTACTTC.